This TCR beta chain stems from a study of T-cell memory formation after mild COVID-19. The CDR3 contains 14 residues. V lost 5 bases to trimming and J lost 6 bases, with 17 bases between them. Germline CDR1 LNHNV, CDR2 YYDKDF (reference sequence). TCRdb reanalysed the 5' RACE reads using MiXCR and keeps one entry per CDR3 protein. Of over 350,000 distinct CDR3 sequences detected, 20% to 25% appear once; the ten largest clones hold around 8.1%. This clonotype was obtained from an adult woman who had mild COVID-19 (a few samples of this study predate the infection). Cell type and time point are not known. The chain recombines TRBV15 with TRBJ2-7; a possible D gene is TRBD2 (6 bases). Material: PBMCs or a T cell subset sorted from them (not recorded which). The DNA of the CDR3 is TGTGCCACCAGCGGGGGACTCCTTAACTCCGAGCAGTACTTC. It yields the protein CATSGGLLNSEQYF.